These 9 T cell receptor beta chains share one sample of origin, sequenced in a study of T cell responses to AZD1222 COVID-19 vaccine. Produced via immunoSEQ multiplex PCR; TCRdb's table is partial and in-frame only. In the table there are some 160,000 clones, over 85% of which are singletons. Sequencing was performed on peripheral blood, taken on day 0 of AZD1222 vaccination. The receptors here all came from an adult in good health.

This sequence joins TRBV27 and TRBJ2-2; a possible D gene is TRBD1 (7 bases). This CDR3 has 17 amino acids. Per the germline V gene, CDR1 is MNHEY and CDR2 is SMNVEV (reference sequence). V was pared by 10 bases and J by 2 bases, with 23 bases between. CDR3 loop: CATSPEGASFNTGELFF. The CDR3 DNA sequence: TGTGCCACCTCGCCGGAGGGGGCGAGTTTTAACACCGGGGAGCTGTTTTTT.

This rearrangement joins TRBV7-4 to TRBJ1-4; 8 nucleotides match TRBD1. J was trimmed by 8 bases and V by 5 bases; bases with no gene match: 7. The CDR3 has 14 residues. The germline CDR1 and CDR2 sequences are SGHVT and SQSDAQ. The chain's CDR3 is CASSADRVREKLFF. The CDR3 DNA sequence: TGTGCCAGCAGCGCGGACAGGGTACGAGAAAAACTGTTTTTT.

V gene TRBV20-1 combines with J gene TRBJ1-5; D is undetermined. The CDR3 spans 13 residues. Trimming pared 3 bases from V and 2 bases from J, leaving 8 bases between. Germline V gives CDR1 DFQATT, CDR2 SNEGSKA (reference sequence). The CDR3 is CSASPQGNQPQHF. As DNA, the CDR3 is TGCAGTGCTAGTCCCCAGGGCAATCAGCCCCAGCATTTT.

This sequence joins TRBV29-1 and TRBJ2-2; D might be TRBD1 (6 bases). Looked up from germline, CDR1 is SQVTM and CDR2 is ANQGSEA. V shed 5 bases and J shed 3 bases, with 7 bases lying between them. The CDR3 runs to 12 residues. The CDR3 bases are TGCAGCGTTCCAGGGGACACCGGGGAGCTGTTTTTT. Translating gives CSVPGDTGELFF.

J is TRBJ1-2 and V is TRBV6-4; D is possibly TRBD1 (5 bases). The CDR3 sequence is 16 residues long. Germline CDR1 and CDR2: MRHNA and SNTAGT. Trimming cost V 5 bases and J 6 bases, with 22 bases left between them. The CDR3, as DNA: TGTGCCAGCAGTCCCGGGGGGAGCCGTTTACCCCATGGCTACACCTTC. Encoded protein: CASSPGGSRLPHGYTF.

V is TRBV11-2 and J is TRBJ2-3; D uncertain. In germline, CDR1 is SGHAT, CDR2 FQNNGV. The CDR3 consists of 12 residues. V lost 6 bases, J lost 3 bases, and 7 bases lay in between. The CDR3 nucleotides are TGTGCCAGCAGTTTACGGACAGATACGCAGTATTTT. This translates into CASSLRTDTQYF.

V and J are TRBV7-3 and TRBJ2-2, with D hard to call. Germline-derived CDR1 and CDR2 are SGHTA and FQGTGA. The ends were cut back, 4 bases at V and 0 bases at J, with 6 bases in the middle. This CDR3 spans 14 amino acids. Here the CDR3 reads CASSWAANTGELFF. The CDR3 DNA follows: TGTGCCAGCAGCTGGGCAGCGAACACCGGGGAGCTGTTTTTT.

The table lists this clone with a count of one. The V gene is TRBV1, the J gene TRBJ1-5; the table's D gene call, TRBD1, was not cross checked with the DNA. TRBV1 constitutes a pseudogene. This CDR3 region has 21 residues. Here the CDR3 DNA reads TGCACCAGCAGCCACCCCCGGGACAGGAAAAGCAGAGGTTCCCCAAATCAGCCCCAGCATTTT. This encodes CTSSHPRDRKSRGSPNQPQHF.

This chain joins TRBV28 and TRBJ1-6, with TRBD1 matching over 7 bases. CDR3 size: 18 residues. CDR1 is MDHEN and CDR2 is SYDVKM in the germline V gene. The ends lost 3 bases at V and 7 bases at J; junction bases unmatched: 15. The CDR3 DNA reads TGTGCCAGCAGTTTGGGGCAGGGGGGGTCCTTTAGCAATTCACCCCTCCACTTT. This sequence encodes CASSLGQGGSFSNSPLHF.